The T cell receptor beta chain under discussion was sequenced for a study of T cells after posttransplantation cyclophosphamide. Regarding the study as a whole: Donor-recipient repertoire similarity was low at 1-2 months, rising over year one. After PTCy, TRB diversity resembled that of CNI/methotrexate controls.

Details on this clone: Its antigen is not known.

Using immunoSEQ multiplex PCR, the repertoire was profiled, and TCRdb retains in-frame clones only, with some absent. Among around 3,000 clones, roughly 62% were seen once, and the ten largest hold roughly 27%. The CDR3 is 16 residues long. With 7 bases removed from V and 1 base from J, the gap between germline ends came to 14 bases. CDR1 and CDR2 (germline): LNHNV, YYDKDF (reference sequence). The source material was memory CD8+ T cells sorted from blood. The sequence was collected from a woman aged 25 to 39 in good health and a related stem cell transplant donor. The chain recombines TRBV15 with TRBJ2-6, with a weak D call TRBD2 (5 bases). This CDR3 is CATTGEPASGANVLTF. The CDR3 nucleotides are TGTGCCACCACCGGGGAACCAGCTTCTGGGGCCAACGTCCTGACTTTC.